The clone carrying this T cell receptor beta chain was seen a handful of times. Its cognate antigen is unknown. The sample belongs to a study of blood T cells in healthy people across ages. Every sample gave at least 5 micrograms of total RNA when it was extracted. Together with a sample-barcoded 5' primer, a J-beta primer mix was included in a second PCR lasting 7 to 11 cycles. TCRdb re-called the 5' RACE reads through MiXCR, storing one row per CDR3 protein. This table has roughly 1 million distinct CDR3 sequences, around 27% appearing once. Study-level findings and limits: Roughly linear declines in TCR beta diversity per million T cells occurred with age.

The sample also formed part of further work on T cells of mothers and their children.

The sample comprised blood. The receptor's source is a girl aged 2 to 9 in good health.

The CDR3 sequence: CSGGRGNEQYF. The CDR3 DNA reads as TGCAGCGGGGGCCGGGGGAACGAGCAGTACTTC. The chain couples TRBV29-1 to TRBJ2-1, with a tentative D call TRBD2 (6 bases). The DNA end is a closer match to TRBJ2-7, so the J assignment may be wrong. The germline V gene encodes CDR1 SQVTM and CDR2 ANQGSEA. The CDR3 has 11 amino acids.